The entry below gives a single T cell receptor (beta chain) sequence along with its context. The antigen remains undetermined. These data are taken from a study of siplizumab effects on memory and regulatory T cells. The study, taken as a whole, reports: Memory cells seemed less diverse than naive T cells, which also seemed major contributors to the alloresponse. The authors did not confirm suppressive function in proliferating Tregs from siplizumab cultures.

The data were produced by immunoSEQ multiplex PCR, yet TCRdb's version contains in-frame clones alone and is incomplete. This sample has more than 85,000 clones, with around 94% found just once. The sequence derives from a human donor in good health. The sample consisted of Tregs sorted from blood.

CDR3 DNA sequence: TGTGCCAGTAGTATAGATCGTACAGTTCGCGACGAGCAGTACTTC. Amino acids: CASSIDRTVRDEQYF. The gene calls are TRBV19 and TRBJ2-7; D remains ambiguous. Germline V gene data show CDR1 as LNHDA and CDR2 as SQIVND (reference sequence). V was cut by 0 bases and J by 5 bases, with 14 bases left in between. The CDR3 spans 15 residues.